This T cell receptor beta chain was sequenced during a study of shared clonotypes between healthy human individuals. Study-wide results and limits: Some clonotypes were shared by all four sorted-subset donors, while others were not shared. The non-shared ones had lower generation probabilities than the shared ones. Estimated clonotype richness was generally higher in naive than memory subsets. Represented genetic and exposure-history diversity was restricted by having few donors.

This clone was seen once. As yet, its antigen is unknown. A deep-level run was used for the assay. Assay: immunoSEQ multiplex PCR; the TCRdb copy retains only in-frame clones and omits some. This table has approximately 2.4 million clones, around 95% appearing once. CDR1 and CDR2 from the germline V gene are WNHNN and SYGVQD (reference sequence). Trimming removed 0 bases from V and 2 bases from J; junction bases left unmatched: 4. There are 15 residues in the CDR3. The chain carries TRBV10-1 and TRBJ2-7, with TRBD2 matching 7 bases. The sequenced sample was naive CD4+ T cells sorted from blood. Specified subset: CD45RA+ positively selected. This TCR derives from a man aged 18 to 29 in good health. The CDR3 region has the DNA TGCGCCAGCAGTGAGTCAAGCGGGGAGGCCTACGAGCAGTACTTC. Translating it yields CASSESSGEAYEQYF.